The clone carrying this T cell receptor (beta chain) has ten or more counts. Germline CDR1 MRHNA, CDR2 SNTAGT. The CDR3 has 15 amino acids. The V and J ends lost 0 bases and 3 bases, in that order; junction bases with no gene match: 1. Each CDR3 protein is one row after TCRdb ran MiXCR on the 5' RACE reads. The sample records about 340,000 distinct CDR3 sequences, about an eighth being singletons. The sample is drawn from a study of T-cell memory formation after mild COVID-19. The chain combines TRBV6-4 with TRBJ2-2; 7 bases are shared with TRBD1. This clonotype originated in a man younger than 30 who had mild COVID-19 (a few samples of this study predate the infection). Cell type and time point are not known. The specimen was PBMCs or a T cell subset sorted from them (not recorded which). For the CDR3, the DNA is TGTGCCAGCAGTGACTCGGACAGGCACACCGGGGAGCTGTTTTTT. The encoded protein is CASSDSDRHTGELFF.